This record looks at one T cell receptor beta chain sequence and its context. TCRdb's copy holds only in-frame clones and misses some; the assay was immunoSEQ multiplex PCR. The profile covers around 180,000 clones, with around two thirds appearing a single time and 2.5% to 3.5% taken by the ten largest. The data belong to a study of blood T cell repertoires in COVID-19. The CDR3 is 15 amino acids. J lost 1 base, V lost 4 bases, and 5 bases had no gene match. Germline V lookup: CDR1 SGHKS, CDR2 YYEKEE (reference sequence). The source is a woman of 80 years or more with acute or convalescent COVID-19. Sequenced material: peripheral blood. The chain has TRBV5-5 and TRBJ2-1; 7 nucleotides line up with TRBD2. Here the CDR3 reads CASSPNSGSYNEQFF. CDR3 coding DNA: TGTGCCAGCAGCCCGAATAGCGGGTCCTACAATGAGCAGTTCTTC.